Sequencing of this T cell receptor (beta chain) was carried out in a study of CD8 T cells in Susac syndrome. With random hexamers, reverse transcription was performed on about 0.5 to 1 ug of RNA. TCRdb used MiXCR to reprocess the immunoSEQ multiplex PCR reads, holding one entry per CDR3 protein. The sample lists about 26,000 distinct CDR3 sequences, approximately 94% occurring once. This CDR3 has 14 amino acids. V lost 5 bases and J lost 4; bases outside the gene matches: 5. Germline V gene sequence: CDR1 MNHNY, CDR2 SVGAGI (reference sequence). CD8+ and CD4+ blood T cells underwent TCR beta sequencing. TEMRA cells were FACS-enriched, and CD8+ and CD4+ T cells were isolated negatively.

This sequence was found in a human donor in good health. The chain is built from TRBV6-6 and TRBJ1-1; 9 nucleotides agree with TRBD1. Specimen: CD8+ T cells from PBMCs. The CDR3 loop reads CASSNPGQGTEAFF. CDR3 DNA: TGTGCCAGCAGTAACCCGGGACAGGGCACTGAAGCTTTCTTT.